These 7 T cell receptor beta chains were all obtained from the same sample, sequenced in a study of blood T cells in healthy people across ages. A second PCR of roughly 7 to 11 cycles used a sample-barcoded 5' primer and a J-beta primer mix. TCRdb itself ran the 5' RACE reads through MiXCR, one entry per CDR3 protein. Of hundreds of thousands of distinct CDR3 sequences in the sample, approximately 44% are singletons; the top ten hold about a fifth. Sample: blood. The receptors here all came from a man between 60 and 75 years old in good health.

As DNA, the CDR3 is TGTGCCATCAGTGAGACCGGACAGTCCTACGAGCAGTACTTC. Translated: CAISETGQSYEQYF. The chain joins TRBV10-3 to TRBJ2-7; D perhaps matches TRBD1 (6 bases). The germline V gene encodes CDR1 ENHRY and CDR2 SYGVKD. Trimming removed 2 bases from V and 1 base from J, with 9 bases in between. This CDR3 is built from 14 residues.

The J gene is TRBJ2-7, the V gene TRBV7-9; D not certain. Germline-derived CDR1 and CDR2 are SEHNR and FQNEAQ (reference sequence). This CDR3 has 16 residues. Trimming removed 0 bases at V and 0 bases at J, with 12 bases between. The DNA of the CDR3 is TGTGCCAGCAGCTTAGCGGCCAGTACGAGCTCCTACGAGCAGTACTTC. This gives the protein CASSLAASTSSYEQYF.

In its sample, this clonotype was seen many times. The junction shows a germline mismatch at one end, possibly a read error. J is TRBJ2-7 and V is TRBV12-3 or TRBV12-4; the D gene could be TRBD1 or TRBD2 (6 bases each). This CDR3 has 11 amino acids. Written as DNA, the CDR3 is TGTGCCAGCAGCTTAGGGGGGGAGCAGTACTTC. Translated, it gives CASSLGGEQYF.

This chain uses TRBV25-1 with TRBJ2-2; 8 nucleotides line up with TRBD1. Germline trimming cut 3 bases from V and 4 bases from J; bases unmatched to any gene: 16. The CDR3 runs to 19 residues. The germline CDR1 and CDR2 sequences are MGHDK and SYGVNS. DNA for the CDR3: TGTGCCAGCAGTGATCCACCCGGACAGGGTGGGGAAGGCACCGGGGAGCTGTTTTTT. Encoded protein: CASSDPPGQGGEGTGELFF.

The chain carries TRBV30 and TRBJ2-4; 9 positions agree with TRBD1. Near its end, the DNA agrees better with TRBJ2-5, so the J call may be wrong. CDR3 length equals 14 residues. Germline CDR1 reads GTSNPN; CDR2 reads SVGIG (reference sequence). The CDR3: CAWSPGQGQETQYF. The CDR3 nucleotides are TGTGCCTGGAGTCCTGGACAGGGGCAAGAGACCCAGTACTTC.

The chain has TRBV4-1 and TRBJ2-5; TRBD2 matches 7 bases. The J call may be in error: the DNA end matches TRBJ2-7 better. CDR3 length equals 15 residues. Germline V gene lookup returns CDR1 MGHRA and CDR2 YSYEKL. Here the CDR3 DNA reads TGCGCCAGCAGCCTGATAGCAGGACTAGGGTACGAGCAGTACTTC. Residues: CASSLIAGLGYEQYF.

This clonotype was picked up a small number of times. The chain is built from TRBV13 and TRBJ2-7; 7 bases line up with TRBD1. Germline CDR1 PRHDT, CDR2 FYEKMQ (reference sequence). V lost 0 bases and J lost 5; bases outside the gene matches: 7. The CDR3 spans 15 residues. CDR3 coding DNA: TGTGCCAGCAGCTTAGGGTTCTCACAGGGGAACGAGCAGTACTTC. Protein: CASSLGFSQGNEQYF.